Listed below are T cell receptor beta chains from one sample, sequenced in a study of OX40 agonist ivuxolimab in advanced cancers. Data came from immunoSEQ multiplex PCR; TCRdb stores just in-frame clones and leaves some out. The data show roughly 60,000 clones, 85% to 90% seen once. The sample in question was CD4+ or CD8+ T cells sorted from blood, obtained in a trial of the OX40 agonist ivuxolimab. These receptors were collected from an adult with an advanced solid tumor such as melanoma, head and neck, liver or kidney cancer. CDR3s include the opening cysteine and the closing phenylalanine or tryptophan. The order of the fields is J gene, V gene, CDR3 protein.

TRBJ1-1	TRBV19	CASSTTGTGDEAFF
TRBJ1-1	TRBV13	CASSPGGTGETDTEAFF
TRBJ2-1	TRBV9	CASSVDTGAYNEQFF
TRBJ2-2	TRBV4-1	CASSQVGRRTGELFF
TRBJ1-1	TRBV6-6	CASSYSSGHTEAFF
TRBJ2-3	TRBV19	CASSIRIRFGTDTQYF
TRBJ2-7	TRBV4-3	CASSLGQLGEQYF
TRBJ2-7	TRBV2	CASSPGQGAKFKYEQYF
TRBJ1-4	TRBV5-1	CASSLVGGIGNNEKLFF
TRBJ1-2	TRBV6-1	CASSEAFMGGQGYGYTF
TRBJ1-2	TRBV11-2	CASSLGGQGHGYTF
TRBJ2-7	TRBV20-1	CSARFNEQYF
TRBJ1-4	TRBV27	CASSPLPGRGANEKLFF
TRBJ1-2	TRBV21-1	CASSPPVRGYTF
TRBJ2-7	TRBV7-8	CASSSGTAISYEQYF
TRBJ1-6	TRBV27	CASSRQYSSPLHF
TRBJ2-1	TRBV2	CASSVRGGLSYNEQFF
TRBJ1-1	TRBV6-5	CASRQNNRMNTEAFF